This is a list of T cell receptor beta chains from one sample in a study of molecular identifiers for immune sequencing clone quantification. TCRdb itself ran the PCR reads through MiXCR, one entry per CDR3 protein. The sample records about 630,000 distinct CDR3 sequences, 25% being singletons. Sample: naive CD8+ T cells from blood, with Jurkat cell RNA spiked in. These receptors came from a human donor in good health. Some libraries in this study had Jurkat cell RNA spiked in. Both conserved end residues are part of each CDR3. D genes are given only for firm matches. Only part of the rows carry a size: once, few, many, or a class if the clone is expanded.

j_call	v_call	d_call	clone_size	cdr3_nt	cdr3_aa
TRBJ2-1	TRBV6-5	-	-	TGTGCCATCGGGACGGAAACCTACAATGAGCAGTTCTTC	CAIGTETYNEQFF
TRBJ1-5	TRBV11-2	-	once	TGTGCCAGCAGCTCCAGCCTCAATCAGCCCCCGCATTTT	CASSSSLNQPPHF
TRBJ2-7	TRBV11-2	-	-	TGTGCCAGCAGCCCAACCAATAGGGGTTACGAGCAGTACTTC	CASSPTNRGYEQYF
TRBJ2-7	TRBV20-1	-	-	TGCAGTGCTAAAGATATCGCAGACTACGCGCAGCACTTC	CSAKDIADYAQHF
TRBJ1-4	TRBV7-9	-	once	TGTGCCAGCAGCAGGAACGGCAGGCCTAATGGAAAACTGTTTTTT	CASSRNGRPNGKLFF
TRBJ2-2	TRBV12-3/TRBV12-4	-	-	TGTGCCAGCAGTGAATGGGTCGGGGAGCTGTTTTTT	CASSEWVGELFF
TRBJ1-1	TRBV29-1	-	many	TGCAGCTTAGTGGAGGGAGTTGGCATCGAAGCTTTCTTT	CSLVEGVGIEAFF
TRBJ1-5	TRBV6-5	TRBD1	many	TGTGCCAGCAGACGCAGCGGACAGGGGATGGCCTATAGCAATCAGCCCCAGCATTTT	CASRRSGQGMAYSNQPQHF
TRBJ2-2	TRBV27	-	few	TGTGCCAGCAGTTTAACAGGGGAGGCCGGGGAGCTGTTTTTT	CASSLTGEAGELFF
TRBJ2-7	TRBV19	-	-	TGTGCCAGTAGTACCTCCGGGGCTGGGACCTACGAGCAGTACTTC	CASSTSGAGTYEQYF
TRBJ2-1	TRBV5-4	-	many	TGTGCCAGCAGTTCACGGGACAATGCTGGTGAGCAGTTCTTC	CASSSRDNAGEQFF
TRBJ2-2	TRBV19	TRBD2	-	TGTGCCAGTAGTATAGGGTCGGCGGGAGCGTTAGTTCGGACCGGGGAGCTGTTTTTT	CASSIGSAGALVRTGELFF
TRBJ2-3	TRBV6-5	-	-	TGTGCCAGCAAGGGCTTTGCGGAAAGCACAGATACGCAGTATTTT	CASKGFAESTDTQYF
TRBJ2-3	TRBV11-3	TRBD2	few	TGTGCCAGCACCCTCGTAGGGACTAGCGGGAAAGGAAAAAGCACAGATACGCAGTATTTT	CASTLVGTSGKGKSTDTQYF
TRBJ1-5	TRBV2	-	few	TGTGCCAGCAGTGAATTGGGAGCTGCTCAGCCCCAGCATTTT	CASSELGAAQPQHF
TRBJ1-1	TRBV4-1	-	many	TGCGCCAGCAGCCAAGCGAGCAAGAACACTGAAGCTTTCTTT	CASSQASKNTEAFF
TRBJ2-5	TRBV2	TRBD1	many	TGTGCCAGCAGTCCGACAGGGTCTGCCCAGTACTTC	CASSPTGSAQYF
TRBJ2-3	TRBV13	-	-	TGTGCCAGCAGGGAGGGACAGAAGATTTACACAGATACGCAGTATTTT	CASREGQKIYTDTQYF
TRBJ1-1	TRBV27	-	few	TGTGCCAGCAGTCAGATGATGAACACTGAAGCTTTCTTT	CASSQMMNTEAFF
TRBJ1-5	TRBV28	-	many	TGTGCCAGCCGTGACGGAATGGGGAATCAGCCCCAGCATTTT	CASRDGMGNQPQHF
TRBJ1-2	TRBV6-1	TRBD1	-	TGTGCCAGCATTCAAAAAGGACAGGGAGTCTATGGCTACACCTTC	CASIQKGQGVYGYTF
TRBJ2-7	TRBV5-1	-	few	TGCGCCAGCAGCTTGTCGAACAGTTACTACGAGCAGTACTTC	CASSLSNSYYEQYF
TRBJ2-7	TRBV6-6	TRBD2	once	TGTGCCAGCAGTTACTCGGGACTAGCGGGGGGCGAGCAGTACTTC	CASSYSGLAGGEQYF
TRBJ2-5	TRBV12-3/TRBV12-4	TRBD2	few	TGTGCCAGCAGTCCCGGGAAGACTAGCGGGGGGCGAGAGACCCAGTACTTC	CASSPGKTSGGRETQYF
TRBJ1-5	TRBV28	TRBD1	-	TGTGCCAGCACTGCCAGCCAGGGGGCGGTTCAGCCCCAGCATTTT	CASTASQGAVQPQHF
TRBJ2-1	TRBV7-9	-	-	TGTGCCAGCAGCTTAGGCCCCTCCCTTGAGCAGTTCTTC	CASSLGPSLEQFF
TRBJ2-1	TRBV5-1	-	once	TGCGCCAGCAGCCCTCTTGGGGGGCCATTTCTGAGGAGCTCCTACAATGAGCAGTTCTTC	CASSPLGGPFLRSSYNEQFF